The following is a T cell receptor beta chain sequence with its context. Its antigen is unidentified. Libraries were prepared by immunoSEQ multiplex PCR; TCRdb keeps only in-frame clonotypes and omits some of them. The sample has some 900,000 clones, around 80% seen once; the top ten hold approximately 1.5%. The CDR3 sequence is 16 residues long. Between the trimmed V and J ends, which lost 2 bases and 3 bases, there was a span of 16 bases. Per the germline V gene, CDR1 is MGHRA and CDR2 is YSYEKL. Each donor was a Caucasian adult residing in Nashville, Tennessee. A CD45RA+ naive subset and a CD45RA-negative memory subset were split from CD4+ cells. This specimen belongs to a study of shared clonotypes between healthy human individuals. At the level of the study: Each donor had three CD4 naive, three CD4 memory, two CD8 naive and one CD8 memory plate.

General study points: Among a handful of donors, around 5% of naive CD4 clonotypes were found in common.

The sequence was collected from a man younger than 35 in good health. J is TRBJ1-2 and V is TRBV4-1; D possibly corresponds to TRBD1 (6 bases). Sequencing was performed on memory CD4+ T cells sorted from blood. Described subset: CD45RA-negative fraction. CDR3: CASSQPVQGPHYGYTF. The CDR3 DNA sequence: TGCGCCAGCAGCCAACCGGTACAGGGCCCTCACTATGGCTACACCTTC.